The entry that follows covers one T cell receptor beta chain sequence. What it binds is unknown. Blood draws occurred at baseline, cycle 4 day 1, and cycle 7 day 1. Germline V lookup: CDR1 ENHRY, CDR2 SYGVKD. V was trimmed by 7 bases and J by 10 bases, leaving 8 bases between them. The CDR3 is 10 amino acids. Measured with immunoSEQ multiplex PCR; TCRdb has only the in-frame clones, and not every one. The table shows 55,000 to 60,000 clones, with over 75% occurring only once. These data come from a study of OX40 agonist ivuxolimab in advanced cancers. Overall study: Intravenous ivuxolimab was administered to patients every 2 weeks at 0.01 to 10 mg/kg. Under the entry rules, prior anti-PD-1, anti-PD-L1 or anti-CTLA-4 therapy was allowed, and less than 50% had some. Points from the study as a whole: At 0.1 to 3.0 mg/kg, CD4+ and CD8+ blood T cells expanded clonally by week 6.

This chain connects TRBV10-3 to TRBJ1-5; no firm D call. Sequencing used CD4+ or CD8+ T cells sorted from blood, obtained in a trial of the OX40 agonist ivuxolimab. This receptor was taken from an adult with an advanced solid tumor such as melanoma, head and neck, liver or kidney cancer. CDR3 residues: CAIKPGPQHF. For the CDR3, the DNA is TGTGCCATCAAGCCGGGACCCCAGCATTTT.